The TCR beta chain under discussion was sequenced for a study of shared clonotypes between healthy human individuals. All donors were Caucasian adults living in Nashville, Tennessee. V lost 6 bases, J lost 10 bases, and 12 bases stayed unmatched. This CDR3 has 14 amino acids. Looked up from germline, CDR1 is MDHEN and CDR2 is SYDVKM. Sequencing was at deep level. Profiling relied on immunoSEQ multiplex PCR, and the TCRdb table lists in-frame clones only, not all of them. Of 700,000 or so clones in the sample, 72% are singletons; the top ten hold under 2%. The specimen was memory CD4+ T cells sorted from blood. Subset of the sample: CD45RA-negative fraction. V and J are TRBV28 and TRBJ2-1, with 7 bases that match TRBD1. This TCR was sampled from a woman aged 25 to 39 in good health. The CDR3 DNA reads TGTGCCAGCAGCACTACCCGACAGGGATGGGAGCAGTTCTTC. Translating gives CASSTTRQGWEQFF.